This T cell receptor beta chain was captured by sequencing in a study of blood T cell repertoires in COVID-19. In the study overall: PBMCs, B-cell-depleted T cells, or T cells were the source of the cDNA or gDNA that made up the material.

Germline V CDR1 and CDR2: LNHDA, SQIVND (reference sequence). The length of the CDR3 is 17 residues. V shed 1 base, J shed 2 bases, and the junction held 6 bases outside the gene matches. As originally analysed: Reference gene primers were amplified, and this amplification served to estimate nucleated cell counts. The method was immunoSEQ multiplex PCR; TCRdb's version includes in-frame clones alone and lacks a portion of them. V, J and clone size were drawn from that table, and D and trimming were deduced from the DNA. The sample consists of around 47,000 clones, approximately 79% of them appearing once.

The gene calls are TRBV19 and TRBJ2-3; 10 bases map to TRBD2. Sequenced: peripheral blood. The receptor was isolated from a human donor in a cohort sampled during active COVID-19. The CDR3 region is CASSIALAGAHTDTQYF. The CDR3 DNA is TGTGCCAGTAGTATAGCCCTAGCGGGGGCGCACACAGATACGCAGTATTTT.